A single sample is the source of the 26 T cell receptor beta chains below, sequenced in a study of shared clonotypes between healthy human individuals. This table comes from immunoSEQ multiplex PCR, and its TCRdb copy is limited to in-frame clones, with some not included. The data show about 2.4 million clones, 93% seen once. The sample taken for sequencing was naive CD4+ T cells from PBMCs. Subset given: CD45RA+ positively selected. The receptors were gathered from a man younger than 35 in good health. Some clones in this sample may be carry-over from other donors' samples.

With respect to this clone: This sample includes further DNA sequences coding for the same CDR3. The chain employs TRBV5-1 and TRBJ2-3; 7 nucleotides agree with TRBD1. The germline V gene has CDR1 SGHRS and CDR2 YFSETQ. The CDR3 consists of 14 residues. The trim removed 0 bases at V and 4 bases at J, leaving 2 bases unmatched. The CDR3 nucleotides read TGCGCCAGCAGCTTGGGACAGGGATCAGATACGCAGTATTTT. Translation: CASSLGQGSDTQYF.

This chain joins TRBV15 and TRBJ2-2; 8 bases match TRBD1. Trimming removed 0 bases from V and 4 bases from J; junction bases left unmatched: 10. The length of the CDR3 is 18 residues. CDR1 LNHNV and CDR2 YYDKDF come from the germline V gene (reference sequence). The CDR3 here is CATSRDLGRGLVTGELFF. In DNA form, the CDR3 reads TGTGCCACCAGCAGAGATCTGGGCAGGGGGCTTGTCACCGGGGAGCTGTTTTTT. The entire variable domain, with the rest obtained from reference TRBV15 and TRBJ2-2, is as follows: DAMVIQNPRYQVTQFGKPVTLSCSQTLNHNVMYWYQQKSSQAPKLLFHYYDKDFNNEADTPDNFQSRRPNTSFCFLDIRSPGLGDTAMYLCATSRDLGRGLVTGELFFGEGSRLTVL.

This clone was detected only once. J is TRBJ2-3 and V is TRBV5-6; no firm D call. Between the trimmed V and J ends, which lost 0 bases and 2 bases, there was a span of 10 bases. The CDR3 is 15 amino acids. In germline, CDR1 is SGHDT, CDR2 YYEEEE. For the CDR3, the DNA is TGTGCCAGCAGCTTGGAGTGGCTAACCACAGATACGCAGTATTTT. Protein sequence: CASSLEWLTTDTQYF.

J is TRBJ2-1 and V is TRBV10-3; TRBD2 might be the D (5 bases). Germline CDR1 ENHRY, CDR2 SYGVKD. Trimming shortened V by 9 bases and J by 9 bases, and 15 bases separated the two germline ends. The CDR3 is made up of 12 amino acids. The CDR3 nucleotides are TGTGCCATTCGGACTCTCCACGGTGAGCAGTTCTTC. Translated, it gives CAIRTLHGEQFF.

The V and J genes are TRBV2 and TRBJ2-7, with a tentative D call TRBD1 (6 bases). CDR3 length equals 14 residues. V lost 3 bases to trimming and J lost 8 bases, with 17 bases between them. CDR1 is SNHLY, CDR2 FYNNEI, per germline. The CDR3 DNA follows: TGTGCCAGCAGTGAGCTACAGGGTGCCCTCCAGCAGTACTTC. Encoded protein: CASSELQGALQQYF.

This chain connects TRBV4-1 to TRBJ1-4; D might be TRBD1 (5 bases). Between the trimmed V and J ends, which lost 5 bases and 7 bases, there was a span of 20 bases. The CDR3 runs 16 residues. Germline lookup yields CDR1 MGHRA and CDR2 YSYEKL. CDR3 in DNA: TGCGCCAGCAGCAGTACCTCCAGCAGGGATGGTGAAAAACTGTTTTTT. It encodes CASSSTSSRDGEKLFF.

The chain employs TRBV28 and TRBJ2-7; TRBD2 matches 7 bases. The length of the CDR3 is 16 residues. V shed 3 bases and J 1 base; nucleotides not matched to a gene: 9. CDR1 MDHEN and CDR2 SYDVKM come from the germline V gene. CDR3 protein: CASSFSTKAGSYEQYF. Written as DNA, the CDR3 is TGTGCCAGCAGTTTCTCCACCAAAGCGGGATCCTACGAGCAGTACTTC. Looking up the rest from reference TRBV28 and TRBJ2-7 gives the full variable domain: DVKVTQSSRYLVKRTGEKVFLECVQDMDHENMFWYRQDPGLGLRLIYFSYDVKMKEKGDIPEGYSVSREKKERFSLILESASTNQTSMYLCASSFSTKAGSYEQYFGPGTRLTVT.

The V gene is TRBV6-1, the J gene TRBJ1-5; maybe TRBD1 (5 bases). The CDR3 runs to 18 residues. V was clipped by 1 base and J by 0 bases, with 16 bases between them. CDR1 is MNHNS, CDR2 SASEGT, per germline. The CDR3 is CASSEGVVTGYSNQPQHF. CDR3 in DNA: TGTGCCAGCAGTGAAGGGGTAGTAACAGGCTATAGCAATCAGCCCCAGCATTTT.

The chain has TRBV7-9 and TRBJ1-2; no clear D gene. CDR1 SEHNR and CDR2 FQNEAQ come from the germline V gene (reference sequence). V shed 5 bases and J shed 6 bases, with 19 bases lying between them. CDR3 length equals 15 residues. The CDR3 here is CASSLRGREPDGYTF. The CDR3 DNA is TGTGCCAGCAGCCTACGAGGACGGGAGCCCGATGGCTACACCTTC.

This rearrangement joins TRBV6-6 to TRBJ2-3; 9 bases are shared with TRBD2. V was pared by 2 bases and J by 3 bases, with 0 bases of the junction left unmatched. CDR3 length: 14 residues. Germline CDR1 reads MNHNY; CDR2 reads SVGAGI (reference sequence). CDR3 loop: CASSYLAGTDTQYF. The CDR3 DNA is TGTGCCAGCAGTTACCTAGCGGGAACAGATACGCAGTATTTT.

The chain uses TRBV9 and TRBJ1-6; 7 nucleotides align to TRBD1. The V gene's germline CDR1 is SGDLS and CDR2 YYNGEE. The CDR3 contains 15 residues. The ends lost 1 base at V and 7 bases at J; junction bases unmatched: 5. CDR3 loop: CASSVLGQINSPLHF. The CDR3, as DNA: TGTGCCAGCAGCGTATTGGGACAGATCAATTCACCCCTCCACTTT.

V and J are TRBV13 and TRBJ2-4, with D unresolved. V gave up 5 bases and J gave up 5 bases, with 22 bases separating them. CDR1 is PRHDT and CDR2 is FYEKMQ in the germline V gene (reference sequence). This CDR3 is built from 17 residues. The DNA for the CDR3 is TGTGCCAGCAGCATTGACCGAGATTACTACGGGCAAAACATTCAGTACTTC. Translating it yields CASSIDRDYYGQNIQYF. The full variable domain, rest sourced from reference TRBV13 and TRBJ2-4, is AAGVIQSPRHLIKEKRETATLKCYPIPRHDTVYWYQQGPGQDPQFLISFYEKMQSDKGSIPDRFSAQQFSDYHSELNMSSLELGDSALYFCASSIDRDYYGQNIQYFGAGTRLSVL.

The genes are TRBV10-3 and TRBJ1-1; D is possibly TRBD1 (5 bases). Germline CDR1 ENHRY, CDR2 SYGVKD. CDR3 length equals 15 residues. V gave up 6 bases and J gave up 6 bases, with 20 bases separating them. The CDR3 here is CAIRSTNGGIPEAFF. The CDR3 DNA reads TGTGCCATCAGATCAACAAACGGGGGTATCCCTGAAGCTTTCTTT.

On this clone itself: Other DNA sequences within the sample encode an identical CDR3. The rearrangement links TRBV5-4 to TRBJ1-1; unclear D gene. This CDR3 has 12 amino acids. Germline V lookup: CDR1 SGHNT, CDR2 YYREEE (reference sequence). Deletions cut 4 bases from V and 1 base from J, with 5 bases between. The CDR3 protein is CASSARNTEAFF. The CDR3 DNA sequence: TGTGCCAGCAGCGCCAGGAACACTGAAGCTTTCTTT. The full variable domain, completed using reference TRBV5-4 and TRBJ1-1, is ETGVTQSPTHLIKTRGQQVTLRCSSQSGHNTVSWYQQALGQGPQFIFQYYREEENGRGNFPPRFSGLQFPNYSSELNVNALELDDSALYLCASSARNTEAFFGQGTRLTVV.

The chain employs TRBV29-1 and TRBJ2-7, with D tentatively TRBD2 (6 bases). Germline values: CDR1 SQVTM, CDR2 ANQGSEA. This CDR3 spans 16 amino acids. V lost 3 bases and J 0 bases, leaving 18 bases between the germline ends. DNA for the CDR3: TGCAGCGTTGAGCGGCATACGACTAGGAGCTCCTACGAGCAGTACTTC. It yields the protein CSVERHTTRSSYEQYF.

For the CDR3, the DNA is TGTGCCAGCGGGACTAGCGGGAGGGGTGAGCAGTTCTTC. Translated: CASGTSGRGEQFF. The chain combines TRBV2 with TRBJ2-1, with TRBD2 matching 16 bases. Trimming took 8 bases from V and 9 from J; bases not matched to a gene: 1. The germline V gene encodes CDR1 SNHLY and CDR2 FYNNEI. The CDR3 length is 13 residues.

This chain joins TRBV28 and TRBJ1-5; the D gene is possibly TRBD1 (6 bases). The CDR3 has 17 residues. V lost 8 bases to trimming and J lost 1 base, with 21 bases between them. Germline V gives CDR1 MDHEN, CDR2 SYDVKM. The CDR3 reads CASAPPTQGTSNQPQHF. The DNA for the CDR3 is TGTGCCAGCGCCCCCCCTACACAGGGAACCAGCAATCAGCCCCAGCATTTT.

This chain joins TRBV5-6 and TRBJ2-1; TRBD2 matches 11 bases. The V segment lost 5 bases and the J segment 3 bases; nucleotides outside the gene matches: 10. In germline, CDR1 is SGHDT, CDR2 YYEEEE. CDR3 length: 17 residues. For the CDR3, the DNA is TGTGCCAGCAGGGCCGGGACTAGCGGAAGCTTCTACAATGAGCAGTTCTTC. Residues: CASRAGTSGSFYNEQFF.

This clone was counted once. The chain has TRBV10-3 and TRBJ2-6, with TRBD1 identical over 9 bases. The CDR3 totals 19 residues. J was trimmed by 4 bases and V by 4 bases; bases with no gene match: 14. CDR1 is ENHRY and CDR2 is SYGVKD in the germline V gene. This CDR3 is CAISARAAQGASGANVLTF. CDR3 nucleotides: TGTGCCATCAGTGCCAGAGCGGCACAGGGGGCTTCCGGGGCCAACGTCCTGACTTTC.

This chain links TRBV2 with TRBJ1-5, with TRBD1 matching 9 bases. Trimming at V came to 3 bases and at J to 2 bases, leaving 2 bases not matched to a gene. Germline V gene lookup returns CDR1 SNHLY and CDR2 FYNNEI. CDR3 length equals 15 residues. CDR3 DNA: TGTGCCAGCAGTGACGACAGGGGGGGCAATCAGCCCCAGCATTTT. It encodes CASSDDRGGNQPQHF.

The chain recombines TRBV11-1 with TRBJ2-3; D not resolved. Germline V gene sequence: CDR1 SGHAT, CDR2 FQDESV (reference sequence). The CDR3 extends over 13 amino acids. V lost 5 bases to trimming and J lost 5 bases, with 11 bases between them. The CDR3 DNA reads TGTGCCAGCAGCCGCATCGGCAGAGATACGCAGTATTTT. This sequence encodes CASSRIGRDTQYF.

The V call is TRBV12-5, the J call TRBJ2-5, with a tentative D call TRBD1 (6 bases). V lost 5 bases and J 13 bases, leaving 17 bases between the germline ends. The CDR3 is 12 amino acids. The V gene's germline CDR1 is LGHNT and CDR2 FRNRAP. CDR3 nucleotide sequence: TGTGCTAGTGGTCCAGAATGGGGACACAGGTACTTC. It is translated as CASGPEWGHRYF.

V and J are TRBV2 and TRBJ2-3; 8 nucleotides match TRBD1. J gave up 4 bases and V 3 bases, and 3 bases lay outside the gene matches. CDR1 is SNHLY and CDR2 is FYNNEI in the germline V gene. CDR3 length equals 14 residues. CDR3 sequence reads: CASSDGTGSDTQYF. The CDR3 DNA reads TGTGCCAGCAGTGACGGGACAGGTTCAGATACGCAGTATTTT.

The rearrangement links TRBV11-2 to TRBJ2-7; D tentatively fits TRBD1 or TRBD2 (5 bases each). There are 14 residues in the CDR3. V was trimmed by 5 bases and J by 2 bases, leaving 13 bases between them. Germline V CDR1 and CDR2: SGHAT, FQNNGV. Written as DNA, the CDR3 is TGTGCCAGCAGCCGTCGGGACGGGGCCTACGAGCAGTACTTC. Translating gives CASSRRDGAYEQYF. Looking up the rest from reference TRBV11-2 and TRBJ2-7 gives the full variable domain: EAGVAQSPRYKIIEKRQSVAFWCNPISGHATLYWYQQILGQGPKLLIQFQNNGVVDDSQLPKDRFSAERLKGVDSTLKIQPAKLEDSAVYLCASSRRDGAYEQYFGPGTRLTVT.

The V call is TRBV7-9, the J call TRBJ1-2; TRBD1 agrees at 11 bases. After removal of 3 bases from V and 9 bases from J, the junction contained 12 bases not matched to a gene. This CDR3 contains 16 residues. Germline V gene data show CDR1 as SEHNR and CDR2 as FQNEAQ (reference sequence). The CDR3 spells CASSFFTRGTGGSYTF. DNA for the CDR3: TGTGCCAGCAGCTTTTTTACTCGGGGGACAGGGGGAAGCTACACCTTC.

The chain carries TRBV2 and TRBJ2-7; a weak D match, TRBD2 (5 bases). The CDR3 sequence is 16 residues long. Trimming took 6 bases from V and 5 from J, leaving 23 bases between them. CDR1 is SNHLY and CDR2 is FYNNEI in the germline V gene. The chain's CDR3 is CASRKRGSAGTDEQYF. Written as DNA, the CDR3 is TGTGCCAGCAGAAAACGTGGGAGCGCGGGTACGGACGAGCAGTACTTC.